This section outlines one T cell receptor beta chain sequence together with its context. This specimen belongs to a study of PD-1 blockade in mismatch repair-deficient tumors. As for the study in general: Enrolled about 2013-2017, patients had progressing, pretreated mismatch repair-deficient cancers of around 12 types.

TCRdb's copy holds only in-frame clones and misses some; the assay was immunoSEQ multiplex PCR. The table shows around 100,000 clones, with about three quarters occurring only once. The CDR3 is 13 amino acids. V lost 5 bases and J lost 0, with 8 bases in between. The germline CDR1 and CDR2 sequences are MNHEY and SMNVEV (reference sequence). The clonotype comes from an adult with mismatch repair-deficient cancer. The sample in question was peripheral blood, obtained roughly 13 months after starting pembrolizumab. The chain employs TRBV27 and TRBJ2-7; no definite D call. The CDR3 coding sequence is TGTGCCAGCAGTAGTAGAGTCTCCTACGAGCAGTACTTC. This codes for CASSSRVSYEQYF.